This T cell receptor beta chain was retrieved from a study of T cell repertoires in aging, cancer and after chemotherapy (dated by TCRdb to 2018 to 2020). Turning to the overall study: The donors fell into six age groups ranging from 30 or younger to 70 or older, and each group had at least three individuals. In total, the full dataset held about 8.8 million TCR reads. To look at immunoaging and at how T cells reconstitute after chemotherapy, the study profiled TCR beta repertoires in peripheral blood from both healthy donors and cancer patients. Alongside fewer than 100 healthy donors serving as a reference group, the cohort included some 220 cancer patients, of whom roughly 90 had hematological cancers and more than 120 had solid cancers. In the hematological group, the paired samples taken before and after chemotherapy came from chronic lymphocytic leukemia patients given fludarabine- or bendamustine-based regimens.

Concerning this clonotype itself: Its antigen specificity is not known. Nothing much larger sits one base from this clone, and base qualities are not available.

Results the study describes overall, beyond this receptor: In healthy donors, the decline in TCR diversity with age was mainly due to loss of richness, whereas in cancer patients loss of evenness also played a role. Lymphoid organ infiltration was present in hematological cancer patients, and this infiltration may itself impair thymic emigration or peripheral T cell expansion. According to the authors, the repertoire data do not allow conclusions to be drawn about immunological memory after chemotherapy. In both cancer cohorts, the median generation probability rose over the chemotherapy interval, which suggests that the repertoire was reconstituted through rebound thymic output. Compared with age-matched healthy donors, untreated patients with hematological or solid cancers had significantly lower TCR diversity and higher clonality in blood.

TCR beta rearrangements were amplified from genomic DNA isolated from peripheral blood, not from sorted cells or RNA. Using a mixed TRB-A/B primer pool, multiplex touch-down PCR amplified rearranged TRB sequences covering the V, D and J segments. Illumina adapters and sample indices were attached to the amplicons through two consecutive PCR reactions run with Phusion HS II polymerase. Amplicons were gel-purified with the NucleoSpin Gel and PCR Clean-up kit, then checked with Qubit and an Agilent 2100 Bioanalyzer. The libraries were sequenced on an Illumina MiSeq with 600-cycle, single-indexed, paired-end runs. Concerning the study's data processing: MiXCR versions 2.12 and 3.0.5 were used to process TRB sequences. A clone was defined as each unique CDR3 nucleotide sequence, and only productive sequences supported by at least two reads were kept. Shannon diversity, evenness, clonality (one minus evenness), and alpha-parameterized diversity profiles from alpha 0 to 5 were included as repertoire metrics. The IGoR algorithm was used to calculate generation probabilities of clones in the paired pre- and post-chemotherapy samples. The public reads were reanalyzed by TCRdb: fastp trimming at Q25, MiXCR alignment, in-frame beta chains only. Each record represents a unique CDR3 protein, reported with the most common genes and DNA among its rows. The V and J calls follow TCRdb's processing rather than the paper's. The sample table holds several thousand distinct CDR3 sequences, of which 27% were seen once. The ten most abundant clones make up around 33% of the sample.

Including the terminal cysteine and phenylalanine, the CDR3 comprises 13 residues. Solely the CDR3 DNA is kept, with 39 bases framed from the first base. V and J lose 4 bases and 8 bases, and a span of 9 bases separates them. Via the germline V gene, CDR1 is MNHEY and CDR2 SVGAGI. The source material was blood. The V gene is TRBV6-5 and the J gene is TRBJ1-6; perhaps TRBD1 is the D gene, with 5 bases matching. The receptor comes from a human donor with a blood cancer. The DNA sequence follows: TGTGCCAGCAGTTCAGGGTTCGATTCACCCCTCCACTTT. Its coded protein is CASSSGFDSPLHF.